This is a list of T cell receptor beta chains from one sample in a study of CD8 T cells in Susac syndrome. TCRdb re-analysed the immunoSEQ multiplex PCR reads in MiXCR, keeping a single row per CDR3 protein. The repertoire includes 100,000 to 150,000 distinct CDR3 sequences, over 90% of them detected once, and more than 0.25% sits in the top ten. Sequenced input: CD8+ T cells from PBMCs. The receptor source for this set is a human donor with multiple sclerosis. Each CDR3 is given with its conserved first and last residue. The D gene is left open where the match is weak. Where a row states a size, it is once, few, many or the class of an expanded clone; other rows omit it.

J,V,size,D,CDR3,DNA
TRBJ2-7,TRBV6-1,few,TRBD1,CASSRDRGLSSYEQYF,TGTGCCAGCAGTCGGGACAGGGGGCTTAGCTCCTACGAGCAGTACTTC
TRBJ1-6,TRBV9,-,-,CASSGDQGVPYNSPLHF,TGTGCCAGCAGCGGAGATCAGGGAGTCCCCTATAATTCACCCCTCCACTTT
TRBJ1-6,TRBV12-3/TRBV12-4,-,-,CAISLGTPLHF,TGTGCCATCAGTTTAGGGACACCCCTCCACTTT
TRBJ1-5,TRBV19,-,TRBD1,CASSIQGARGNQPQHF,TGTGCCAGTAGTATTCAGGGGGCGCGGGGCAATCAGCCCCAGCATTTT
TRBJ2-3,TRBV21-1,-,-,CASSNRDSSTDTQYF,TGTGCCAGCAGCAACCGGGACAGTAGCACAGATACGCAGTATTTT
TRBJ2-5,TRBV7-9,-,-,CASSLVQPGETQYF,TGTGCCAGCAGCTTAGTTCAGCCGGGGGAGACCCAGTACTTC
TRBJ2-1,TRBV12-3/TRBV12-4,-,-,CASSSGRSAWNEQFF,TGTGCCAGCAGTTCAGGTCGATCGGCGTGGAATGAGCAGTTCTTC
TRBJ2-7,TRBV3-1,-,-,CASSQAGSSYEQYF,TGTGCCAGCAGCCAAGCCGGAAGCTCCTACGAGCAGTACTTC
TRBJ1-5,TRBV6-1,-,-,CASAGGSNQPQHF,TGTGCCAGCGCGGGGGGCAGCAATCAGCCCCAGCATTTT
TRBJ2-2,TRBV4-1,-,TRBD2,CASSPRGVLPGELFF,TGCGCCAGCAGCCCGCGGGGGGTTTTACCCGGGGAGCTGTTTTTT
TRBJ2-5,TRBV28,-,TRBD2,CATKIRLAGGWETQYF,TGTGCCACCAAGATAAGACTAGCGGGGGGCTGGGAGACCCAGTACTTC
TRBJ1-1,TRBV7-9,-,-,CASSHPGVNTEAFF,TGTGCCAGCAGCCACCCAGGGGTGAACACTGAAGCTTTCTTT
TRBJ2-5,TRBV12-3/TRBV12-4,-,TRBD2,CASSVYLAAFQETQYF,TGTGCCAGCTCCGTCTATCTAGCGGCTTTTCAAGAGACCCAGTACTTC
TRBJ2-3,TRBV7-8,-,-,CASSLPGTFTDTQYF,TGTGCCAGCAGCTTACCCGGGACCTTCACAGATACGCAGTATTTT
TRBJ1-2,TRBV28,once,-,CASIPPTGFPYGYTF,TGTGCCAGCATCCCTCCGACAGGCTTCCCCTATGGCTACACCTTC
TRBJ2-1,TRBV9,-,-,CASSVDGGGAYNEQFF,TGTGCCAGCAGCGTAGACGGGGGCGGGGCGTACAATGAGCAGTTCTTC
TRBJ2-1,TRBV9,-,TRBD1,CASSVDGGQGNEQFF,TGTGCCAGCAGCGTAGACGGAGGACAGGGGAATGAGCAGTTCTTC
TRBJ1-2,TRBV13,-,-,CASSAGTYGYTF,TGTGCCAGCAGCGCCGGGACTTATGGCTACACCTTC
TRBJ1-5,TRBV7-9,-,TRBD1,CASSFGQGAIQPQHF,TGTGCCAGCAGCTTCGGACAGGGGGCGATTCAGCCCCAGCATTTT
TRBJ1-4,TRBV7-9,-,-,CASSNDPGKTTNEKLFF,TGTGCCAGCAGCAACGACCCCGGGAAAACAACTAATGAAAAACTGTTTTTT
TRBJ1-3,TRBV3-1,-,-,CASSQDPGSSGNTIYF,TGTGCCAGCAGCCAAGATCCCGGGAGCTCTGGAAACACCATATATTTT
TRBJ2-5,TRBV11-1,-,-,CASSPGEAGRRETQYF,TGTGCCAGCAGCCCAGGCGAGGCGGGGCGGCGAGAGACCCAGTACTTC
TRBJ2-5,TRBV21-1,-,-,CASSPYQPRAAGVLRETQYF,TGTGCCAGCAGCCCCTATCAGCCACGGGCGGCCGGAGTACTTCGGGAGACCCAGTACTTC
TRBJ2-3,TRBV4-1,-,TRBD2,CASSQGGGSGRTDTQYF,TGCGCCAGCAGCCAAGGTGGGGGGAGCGGGAGGACAGATACGCAGTATTTT
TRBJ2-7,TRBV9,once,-,CASSANGEQYF,TGTGCCAGCAGCGCAAACGGCGAGCAGTACTTC
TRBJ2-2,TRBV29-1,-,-,CSVELGPYTGELFF,TGCAGCGTTGAATTAGGGCCGTACACCGGGGAGCTGTTTTTT
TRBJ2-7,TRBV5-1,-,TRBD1,CASSVGDRGLSYEQYF,TGCGCCAGCAGCGTTGGGGACAGGGGCCTTTCCTACGAGCAGTACTTC
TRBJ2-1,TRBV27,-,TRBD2,CASSLAGGNEQFF,TGTGCCAGCAGTCTAGCGGGGGGTAATGAGCAGTTCTTC